This T cell receptor beta chain appears in the sequencing data of a study of blood T cell repertoires in COVID-19. One Seattle source followed patients from active infection through their disease course. Original handling: It was from reference gene primer amplification that nucleated cell counts were estimated. Sequenced by immunoSEQ multiplex PCR; TCRdb stores in-frame clones only, minus some. From that table come the V and J calls and clone size; the DNA was used to work out D and trimming. In the table there are about 420,000 clones, over 85% of which are singletons. V dropped 1 base and J dropped 3; count of bases not matched to a gene: 4. CDR1 and CDR2 from the germline V gene are SGHKS and YYEKEE (reference sequence). CDR3 length equals 15 residues.

The J gene is TRBJ2-1, the V gene TRBV5-5; 7 bases agree with TRBD2. The TCR originated in a man aged 18-30 years with COVID-19, enrolled during active disease. Material for sequencing was peripheral blood. The CDR3 protein is CASSLWTGGYNEQFF. The CDR3 coding sequence is TGTGCCAGCAGCTTGTGGACGGGAGGCTACAATGAGCAGTTCTTC.